These 13 T cell receptor beta chains share one sample of origin, sequenced in a study of patients and donors after allogeneic stem cell transplantation. TCRdb itself ran the RT-PCR reads through MiXCR, one entry per CDR3 protein. The sample has roughly 940,000 distinct CDR3 sequences, about 20% seen once. The sequenced sample consisted of blood, either unsorted or a sorted T cell fraction (not recorded which). The receptors come from a human donor who was either an allogeneic HSCT recipient or a stem cell or donor lymphocyte infusion donor (not recorded which). It is not recorded whose cells these are; they may come from a transplant donor.

Worth noting for this clonotype: Since a much larger clone is just one base distant, this may be a read error. This chain joins TRBV3-1 and TRBJ2-7; D not certain. The CDR3 loop spans 12 amino acids. The V end lost 1 base, the J end lost 2 bases, and 3 bases lay between the germline ends. The V gene's germline CDR1 is LGHDT and CDR2 YNNKEL (reference sequence). The CDR3 DNA sequence: TGTGCCAGCAGCCAAGTAACCTACGAGCAGTACTTC. Translating it yields CASSQVTYEQYF.

The chain uses TRBV7-2 and TRBJ1-2, with D uncertain. This CDR3 has 16 amino acids. Germline values: CDR1 SGHTA, CDR2 FQGNSA. V was cut by 1 base and J by 8 bases, with 20 bases left in between. The CDR3 sequence is CASSLDGTGPRNGYTF. The CDR3 nucleotides read TGTGCCAGCAGCTTAGACGGAACCGGGCCCCGGAACGGCTACACCTTC.

This chain connects TRBV27 to TRBJ2-7; 7 bases line up with TRBD2. Germline values: CDR1 MNHEY, CDR2 SMNVEV (reference sequence). The V and J ends lost 2 bases and 2 bases, in that order; junction bases with no gene match: 6. This CDR3 contains 15 residues. CDR3 region: CASSLKPSGAYEQYF. The CDR3 nucleotides read TGTGCCAGCAGTTTAAAGCCTAGCGGAGCCTACGAGCAGTACTTC.

Comment on this clonotype: The junction departs from the called germline gene at one end, perhaps through a read error. V usage is TRBV5-1 and J usage is TRBJ2-7, with D unclear. Looked up from germline, CDR1 is SGHRS and CDR2 is YFSETQ. The CDR3 extends over 13 amino acids. Written as DNA, the CDR3 is TGTGCCAGCAGCCTTCGGGCAGCCTACGAGCAGTACTTC. Translation: CASSLRAAYEQYF.

This clonotype was observed a few times. The rearrangement joins TRBV6-1 to TRBJ1-2; TRBD1 agrees at 8 bases. The J segment lost 0 bases and the V segment lost 5 bases, leaving 8 bases of the junction unmatched. Germline CDR1 reads MNHNS; CDR2 reads SASEGT. There are 16 residues in the CDR3. CDR3 amino acids: CASSRGQGIANYGYTF. CDR3 nucleotide sequence: TGTGCCAGCAGTAGAGGACAGGGAATCGCTAACTATGGCTACACCTTC.

In this sample, this clonotype turned up a few times. The V call is TRBV2, the J call TRBJ1-4, with 8 bases lining up with TRBD1. CDR1 is SNHLY, CDR2 FYNNEI, per germline. V lost 7 bases to trimming and J lost 2 bases; unmatched junction nucleotides: 18. The CDR3 runs to 19 residues. The CDR3 protein is CASNSPDRAPWATNEKLFF. The CDR3 DNA reads TGTGCCAGCAACTCGCCGGACAGGGCTCCTTGGGCGACTAATGAAAAACTGTTTTTT.

This clonotype occurred a few times. This chain connects TRBV9 to TRBJ1-2, with D possibly matching TRBD1 (5 bases). The CDR3 sequence is 15 residues long. The V end lost 0 bases, the J end lost 5 bases, and 14 bases lay between the germline ends. Germline V lookup: CDR1 SGDLS, CDR2 YYNGEE. The CDR3 here is CASSVAPGTAYGYTF. CDR3 nucleotide sequence: TGTGCCAGCAGCGTAGCGCCCGGGACTGCTTATGGCTACACCTTC.

In its sample, this clonotype was seen many times. The chain is built from TRBV20-1 and TRBJ2-4; D possibly matches TRBD1 or TRBD2 (5 bases each). This CDR3 comprises 13 residues. The germline CDR1 and CDR2 sequences are DFQATT and SNEGSKA (reference sequence). The ends were cut back, 0 bases at V and 14 bases at J, with 17 bases in the middle. CDR3 loop: CSARDRDGMVEYF. In DNA form, the CDR3 reads TGCAGTGCTAGAGACCGGGACGGCATGGTCGAGTACTTC.

This clonotype has more than one count but fewer than ten. This sequence joins TRBV6-5 and TRBJ2-3; 9 bases are a match to TRBD2. V lost 3 bases and J lost 4; bases outside the gene matches: 14. In germline, CDR1 is MNHEY, CDR2 SVGAGI. This CDR3 is built from 18 residues. The CDR3 reads CASSYSPGASGVSDTQYF. The CDR3, as DNA: TGTGCCAGCAGTTATTCCCCGGGGGCTAGCGGGGTTTCAGATACGCAGTATTTT.

The chain employs TRBV6-5 and TRBJ2-1; the D is unclear. Germline V lookup: CDR1 MNHEY, CDR2 SVGAGI. The CDR3 extends over 11 amino acids. Deletions cut 5 bases from V and 5 bases from J, with 4 bases between. CDR3 sequence (DNA): TGTGCCAGCAGTAAACACAATGAGCAGTTCTTC. Its protein product is CASSKHNEQFF.

The rearrangement uses TRBV30 and TRBJ1-2; 9 positions agree with TRBD1. V lost 3 bases and J lost 8; bases outside the gene matches: 7. Germline assignment: CDR1 GTSNPN and CDR2 SVGIG (reference sequence). The CDR3 extends over 13 amino acids. CDR3 DNA: TGTGCCTGGAGCCTAAGGACAGGGGAAGGCTACACCTTC. Protein product: CAWSLRTGEGYTF.

This clonotype showed up just a few times. The chain uses TRBV20-1 and TRBJ2-2; no clear D. The CDR3 has 13 residues. CDR1 and CDR2 from the germline V gene are DFQATT and SNEGSKA (reference sequence). V was trimmed by 4 bases and J by 4 bases, leaving 10 bases between them. The CDR3 DNA is TGCAGTGCTACGTGGCGAAGCACCGGGGAGCTGTTTTTT. Protein sequence: CSATWRSTGELFF.

This chain uses TRBV30 with TRBJ1-6, with D maybe TRBD1 (6 bases). Germline V gene data show CDR1 as GTSNPN and CDR2 as SVGIG (reference sequence). The CDR3 spans 12 residues. Trimming left V 3 bases short and J 9 bases short, with 9 bases between. DNA for the CDR3: TGTGCCTGGAGCAGGGGCGGTTCACCCCTCCACTTT. It codes for CAWSRGGSPLHF.